Shown below are 30 T cell receptor beta chains from a single sample sequenced in a study of blood T cell repertoires in COVID-19. Clones were read by immunoSEQ multiplex PCR, and TCRdb kept only the in-frame ones, dropping some. The sample lists about 82,000 clones; just under 80% were seen once. The source material was peripheral blood. The receptor source for this set is a man aged 55 to 69 with COVID-19, enrolled during active disease.

The chain is built from TRBV6-6 and TRBJ2-4; D is unclear. The CDR3 length is 16 residues. Per the germline V gene, CDR1 is MNHNY and CDR2 is SVGAGI (reference sequence). The V end lost 4 bases, the J end lost 8 bases, and 21 bases lay between the germline ends. The CDR3 DNA reads as TGTGCCAGCAGTTCCCGAATCCCCCCGACTCTAGACATTCAGTACTTC. Its protein is CASSSRIPPTLDIQYF.

The gene calls are TRBV5-8 and TRBJ2-1; D is perhaps TRBD1 (6 bases). The length of the CDR3 is 15 residues. The V gene lost 5 bases and the J gene lost 2 bases, with 14 bases spanning the gap. Germline V CDR1 and CDR2: SGHTS, YDEGEE. Here the CDR3 DNA reads TGTGCCAGCAGATTCCCAGGGGCCCCCTACAATGAGCAGTTCTTC. Protein: CASRFPGAPYNEQFF.

This chain uses TRBV7-2 with TRBJ1-1, with TRBD1 as a possible D gene (5 bases). In germline, CDR1 is SGHTA, CDR2 FQGNSA. V was clipped by 1 base and J by 4 bases, with 13 bases between them. CDR3 size: 15 residues. DNA of the CDR3: TGTGCCAGCAGCTTAGGAGGGACTGGCGTCACTGAAGCTTTCTTT. It codes for CASSLGGTGVTEAFF.

The V and J genes are TRBV30 and TRBJ2-3; no reliable D call. Between the trimmed V and J ends, which lost 2 bases and 0 bases, there was a span of 6 bases. The CDR3 runs to 13 residues. CDR1 is GTSNPN and CDR2 is SVGIG in the germline V gene (reference sequence). The CDR3 sequence is CAWSPGSTDTQYF. In nucleotides, the CDR3 is TGTGCCTGGAGTCCAGGTAGCACAGATACGCAGTATTTT. Full variable domain (rest looked up from reference TRBV30 and TRBJ2-3): SQTIHQWPATLVQPVGSPLSLECTVEGTSNPNLYWYRQAAGRGLQLLFYSVGIGQISSEVPQNLSASRPQDRQFILSSKKLLLSDSGFYLCAWSPGSTDTQYFGPGTRLTVL.

As concerns this clone: This CDR3 is also generated by other DNA sequences in the sample. The V and J genes are TRBV5-1 and TRBJ1-2; TRBD1 matches 7 bases. Germline assignment: CDR1 SGHRS and CDR2 YFSETQ. This CDR3 has 15 amino acids. The V gene end was trimmed by 1 base and the J gene end by 0 bases; junction bases not matched to a gene: 3. Here the CDR3 reads CASSLTGTANYGYTF. The CDR3 DNA reads as TGCGCCAGCAGCTTGACAGGGACAGCTAACTATGGCTACACCTTC.

The chain joins TRBV9 to TRBJ2-6; a possible D gene is TRBD2 (6 bases). The CDR3 is made up of 18 amino acids. Germline V gene lookup returns CDR1 SGDLS and CDR2 YYNGEE. Trimming removed 0 bases from V and 0 bases from J, with 13 bases in between. CDR3 in amino acids: CASSVVGGWSSGANVLTF. CDR3 in DNA: TGTGCCAGCAGCGTAGTCGGGGGTTGGAGCTCTGGGGCCAACGTCCTGACTTTC.

The chain uses TRBV2 and TRBJ2-6, with TRBD1 matching over 7 bases. V lost 4 bases to trimming and J lost 2 bases; unmatched junction nucleotides: 11. Germline V CDR1 and CDR2: SNHLY, FYNNEI. This CDR3 is 18 amino acids long. The CDR3 region has the DNA TGTGCCAGCAGTGCCCAAGGGCAGGGGGTAACTGGGGCCAACGTCCTGACTTTC. This sequence encodes CASSAQGQGVTGANVLTF.

The chain is built from TRBV27 and TRBJ1-1; D call uncertain. The CDR3 loop spans 14 amino acids. Trimming stripped 8 bases from V and 4 bases from J, with 17 bases between. Germline V lookup: CDR1 MNHEY, CDR2 SMNVEV (reference sequence). In DNA form, the CDR3 reads TGTGCCAGCGGGGAGGGTATATGGATCACTGAAGCTTTCTTT. Translating it yields CASGEGIWITEAFF.

The rearrangement uses TRBV2 and TRBJ1-1; D ambiguous. The CDR3 loop spans 11 amino acids. CDR1 SNHLY and CDR2 FYNNEI come from the germline V gene. Trimming took 7 bases from V and 5 from J, leaving 8 bases between them. CDR3 DNA: TGTGCCAGCAAGGCGGAGACTGAAGCTTTCTTT. The encoded protein is CASKAETEAFF.

The chain couples TRBV18 to TRBJ2-6; D might be TRBD1 (5 bases). Germline-derived CDR1 and CDR2 are KGHSH and LQKENI. This CDR3 contains 16 residues. Deletions cut 3 bases from V and 0 bases from J, with 9 bases between. The CDR3 spells CASSPVQGSGANVLTF. The CDR3 region has the DNA TGTGCCAGCTCACCGGTGCAGGGCTCTGGGGCCAACGTCCTGACTTTC.

This chain connects TRBV9 to TRBJ2-2; 8 bases agree with TRBD1. Trimming took 3 bases from V and 5 from J; bases not matched to a gene: 6. The CDR3 loop spans 15 amino acids. CDR1 SGDLS and CDR2 YYNGEE come from the germline V gene. CDR3 coding DNA: TGTGCCAGCAGCGAGAGACAGGGGCGGACCGGGGAGCTGTTTTTT. Its translation is CASSERQGRTGELFF.

In this sample, this clone turned up once. The V and J genes are TRBV9 and TRBJ2-2; TRBD1 matches at 7 bases. V dropped 3 bases and J dropped 5; count of bases not matched to a gene: 7. The CDR3 spans 15 residues. Germline CDR1 is SGDLS and CDR2 is YYNGEE. CDR3 coding DNA: TGTGCCAGCAGCGCGGGACAGATAATGACCGGGGAGCTGTTTTTT. This translates into CASSAGQIMTGELFF.

V usage is TRBV5-6 and J usage is TRBJ1-5; D uncertain. Germline V lookup: CDR1 SGHDT, CDR2 YYEEEE. V lost 4 bases, J lost 11 bases, and 13 bases lay in between. This CDR3 has 12 residues. The CDR3 region has the DNA TGTGCCAGCAGCATCCGGGAGAAGACCCAGCATTTT. Amino acids: CASSIREKTQHF.

This chain uses TRBV18 with TRBJ2-7; D is perhaps TRBD2 (5 bases). The CDR3 is made up of 13 amino acids. Trimming took off 6 bases at V and 0 bases at J, with 9 bases between the two ends. Per germline, CDR1 KGHSH and CDR2 LQKENI. The CDR3 protein is CASSGIPSYEQYF. As DNA, the CDR3 is TGTGCCAGCTCCGGGATCCCCTCCTACGAGCAGTACTTC.

The chain recombines TRBV30 with TRBJ2-2; D is perhaps TRBD2 (5 bases). The length of the CDR3 is 14 residues. The germline V gene has CDR1 GTSNPN and CDR2 SVGIG (reference sequence). V was trimmed by 5 bases and J by 4 bases, leaving 14 bases between them. CDR3 region: CAWGGLLGTGELFF. CDR3 DNA: TGTGCCTGGGGTGGGCTACTAGGCACCGGGGAGCTGTTTTTT.

The CDR3 sequence: CASSPGPSTGGEQYF. The DNA for the CDR3 is TGTGCCAGCAGTCCGGGACCATCAACGGGAGGCGAGCAGTACTTC. The J gene is TRBJ2-7, the V gene TRBV6-5; 7 nucleotides line up with TRBD2. Trimming took 5 bases from V and 6 from J; bases not matched to a gene: 13. The germline CDR1 and CDR2 sequences are MNHEY and SVGAGI. This CDR3 is built from 15 residues.

The chain employs TRBV9 and TRBJ2-5; 10 bases match TRBD2. After removal of 4 bases from V and 0 bases from J, the junction contained 6 bases not matched to a gene. The CDR3 contains 16 residues. Germline CDR1 is SGDLS and CDR2 is YYNGEE. CDR3 coding DNA: TGTGCCAGCAGCCTGACTAGCGGGTGGTACCAAGAGACCCAGTACTTC. Translated: CASSLTSGWYQETQYF.

This rearrangement joins TRBV18 to TRBJ2-5, with D maybe TRBD1 (6 bases). Trimming removed 0 bases from V and 2 bases from J, with 7 bases in between. Germline values: CDR1 KGHSH, CDR2 LQKENI. The length of the CDR3 is 14 residues. The CDR3 sequence: CASSPPRGQETQYF. DNA for the CDR3: TGTGCCAGCTCACCACCGAGGGGGCAAGAGACCCAGTACTTC. The whole variable domain, remainder taken from reference TRBV18 and TRBJ2-5, is NAGVMQNPRHLVRRRGQEARLRCSPMKGHSHVYWYRQLPEEGLKFMVYLQKENIIDESGMPKERFSAEFPKEGPSILRIQQVVRGDSAAYFCASSPPRGQETQYFGPGTRLLVL.

This clone was seen a few times. This chain joins TRBV6-5 and TRBJ1-1, with unresolved D. Germline V gene lookup returns CDR1 MNHEY and CDR2 SVGAGI. Trimming left V 2 bases short and J 0 bases short, with 7 bases between. CDR3 length: 14 residues. The CDR3 spells CASSYERLNTEAFF. CDR3 DNA sequence: TGTGCCAGCAGTTACGAGCGTTTGAACACTGAAGCTTTCTTT.

Comment on this clone: The junction differs from germline at one of its ends, possibly a read error. The chain links TRBV5-1 to TRBJ2-7; TRBD1 agrees at 7 bases. The CDR3 consists of 13 residues. The germline CDR1 and CDR2 sequences are SGHRS and YFSETQ. CDR3 sequence: CASSLDMTGPQNF. The DNA of the CDR3 is TGCGCCAGCAGCTTGGATATGACAGGGCCACAGAACTTC.

The table lists this clone with a few counts. This chain joins TRBV3-1 (or the pseudogene TRBV3-2) and TRBJ1-2; D is undetermined. Per germline, CDR1 LGHDT and CDR2 YNNKEL (reference sequence). The ends were cut back, 1 base at V and 4 bases at J, with 10 bases in the middle. This CDR3 is built from 14 residues. In DNA, the CDR3 is TGTGCCAGCAGCCAAGTCTTCCCTTTCTATGGCTACACCTTC. Its translation: CASSQVFPFYGYTF.

This chain joins TRBV9 and TRBJ2-1, with 7 bases matching TRBD2. In germline, CDR1 is SGDLS, CDR2 YYNGEE. The V and J ends lost 3 bases and 3 bases, in that order; junction bases with no gene match: 9. The CDR3 covers 16 residues. The CDR3 DNA sequence: TGTGCCAGCAGCGCCCCAAGCGGGGAAAGCTACAATGAGCAGTTCTTC. It translates to CASSAPSGESYNEQFF.

CDR3 loop: CASSAVGLQETQYF. The CDR3 nucleotides are TGTGCCAGCAGCGCAGTGGGACTGCAAGAGACCCAGTACTTC. The chain combines TRBV9 with TRBJ2-5; tentatively, D is TRBD2 (6 bases). Germline V gene data show CDR1 as SGDLS and CDR2 as YYNGEE. V was pared by 3 bases and J by 2 bases, with 11 bases between. The length of the CDR3 is 14 residues.

This CDR3 is CASRIGTGRGYTF. CDR3 nucleotides: TGTGCCAGCAGAATAGGGACAGGACGTGGCTACACCTTC. This chain joins TRBV6-6 and TRBJ1-2, with TRBD1 matching over 8 bases. This CDR3 region has 13 residues. Per the germline V gene, CDR1 is MNHNY and CDR2 is SVGAGI (reference sequence). The V and J ends lost 6 bases and 7 bases, in that order; junction bases with no gene match: 7.

The CDR3 is CASSFRQGTEAFF. For the CDR3, the DNA is TGCGCCAGCAGCTTTAGGCAGGGGACTGAAGCTTTCTTT. The V and J genes are TRBV5-1 and TRBJ1-1; D might be TRBD1 (6 bases). The V gene lost 2 bases and the J gene lost 5 bases, with 10 bases spanning the gap. CDR1 and CDR2 (germline): SGHRS, YFSETQ. The CDR3 covers 13 residues.

This chain joins TRBV5-1 and TRBJ2-2; TRBD2 agrees at 8 bases. V lost 7 bases and J lost 6; bases outside the gene matches: 8. In germline, CDR1 is SGHRS, CDR2 YFSETQ. This CDR3 has 14 amino acids. CDR3 coding DNA: TGCGCCAGCCACACTAGCGGAGGGTCCGGGGAGCTGTTTTTT. Its translation is CASHTSGGSGELFF.

This clone appeared a few times. The rearrangement joins TRBV19 to TRBJ1-2, with 11 bases identical to TRBD1. The CDR3 spans 15 residues. With V trimmed by 9 bases and J by 4 bases, 10 bases remained unmatched. Per the germline V gene, CDR1 is LNHDA and CDR2 is SQIVND (reference sequence). The CDR3 protein is CASAGTGGFGYGYTF. The CDR3 region has the DNA TGTGCCAGCGCCGGGACAGGGGGATTTGGCTATGGCTACACCTTC.

This chain links TRBV7-9 with TRBJ2-7, with D maybe TRBD1 (6 bases). The CDR3 contains 15 residues. CDR1 and CDR2 from the germline V gene are SEHNR and FQNEAQ (reference sequence). Between the trimmed V and J ends, which lost 6 bases and 0 bases, there was a span of 15 bases. CDR3 loop: CASRRSTGSSYEQYF. CDR3 coding DNA: TGTGCCAGCAGACGCTCGACAGGATCCTCCTACGAGCAGTACTTC.

The V and J genes are TRBV7-2 and TRBJ1-5, with 7 bases matching TRBD1. The CDR3 is 13 amino acids. Germline CDR1 reads SGHTA; CDR2 reads FQGNSA. V dropped 5 bases and J dropped 7; count of bases not matched to a gene: 5. The CDR3 DNA reads TGTGCCAGCAGCCCGGACAGGAACCAGCCCCAGCATTTT. It yields the protein CASSPDRNQPQHF.

The chain couples TRBV7-9 to TRBJ2-6; perhaps TRBD1 as D (6 bases). CDR3 size: 15 residues. V lost 5 bases and J 0 bases, leaving 8 bases between the germline ends. Germline values: CDR1 SEHNR, CDR2 FQNEAQ (reference sequence). The CDR3 loop reads CASSPQGSGANVLTF. CDR3 coding DNA: TGTGCCAGCAGCCCACAGGGCTCTGGGGCCAACGTCCTGACTTTC.